These 11 T cell receptor beta chains share one sample of origin, sequenced in a study of T cell responses to AZD1222 COVID-19 vaccine. Sequencing used immunoSEQ multiplex PCR; TCRdb keeps in-frame clones, though not all of them. This table has over 110,000 clones, roughly nine tenths appearing once. The source material was peripheral blood, sampled 28 days after the second AZD1222 dose. The receptors derive from an adult who received the AZD1222 COVID-19 vaccine.

This chain links TRBV5-5 with TRBJ1-2; possibly TRBD1 for D (5 bases). Between the trimmed V and J ends, which lost 4 bases and 7 bases, there was a span of 17 bases. CDR3 length equals 14 residues. Germline V lookup: CDR1 SGHKS, CDR2 YYEKEE (reference sequence). The CDR3 DNA follows: TGTGCCAGCAGCACCGGACCCAGGGTATCTGGCTACACCTTC. This sequence encodes CASSTGPRVSGYTF.

The CDR3 nucleotides read TGCGCCAGTTTGGGTAAGGAAGGCTACACCTTC. Translating gives CASLGKEGYTF. This chain uses TRBV5-1 with TRBJ1-2, with D uncertain. The CDR3 consists of 11 residues. Germline V CDR1 and CDR2: SGHRS, YFSETQ. V was clipped by 8 bases and J by 8 bases, with 13 bases between them.

By share of the sample, this clone is medium-sized. The gene calls are TRBV6-4 and TRBJ2-1, with D possibly being TRBD2 (5 bases). Germline lookup yields CDR1 MRHNA and CDR2 SNTAGT. Trimming left V 4 bases short and J 9 bases short, with 13 bases between. The CDR3 has 13 residues. As DNA, the CDR3 is TGTGCCAGCAGTGCCACCTCGGAGGCTGAGCAGTTCTTC. This encodes CASSATSEAEQFF.

The sample holds one count of this clone. The chain joins TRBV18 to TRBJ1-2; 9 bases agree with TRBD1. The CDR3 loop spans 16 amino acids. Trimming at V came to 4 bases and at J to 2 bases, leaving 8 bases not matched to a gene. Germline assignment: CDR1 KGHSH and CDR2 LQKENI. The CDR3 bases are TGTGCCAGCTCACTCATGGACAGGGGAGGCAACTATGGCTACACCTTC. It encodes CASSLMDRGGNYGYTF. The full variable domain, completed using reference TRBV18 and TRBJ1-2, is NAGVMQNPRHLVRRRGQEARLRCSPMKGHSHVYWYRQLPEEGLKFMVYLQKENIIDESGMPKERFSAEFPKEGPSILRIQQVVRGDSAAYFCASSLMDRGGNYGYTFGSGTRLTVV.

Details on this clone: At one end, the junction sequence differs from germline, possibly due to a read error. The chain has TRBV7-2 and TRBJ2-3, with 9 bases fitting TRBD2. CDR1 is SGHTA, CDR2 FQGNSA, per germline. This CDR3 spans 14 amino acids. The DNA of the CDR3 is TGTGCCAGCAGCCTAGCGGGGCGAACAGATACGCAGTATTTT. It specifies CASSLAGRTDTQYF.

The rearrangement links TRBV6-5 to TRBJ1-5, with D possibly matching TRBD1 (5 bases). The V gene lost 6 bases and the J gene lost 2 bases, with 11 bases spanning the gap. This CDR3 is built from 14 residues. CDR1 and CDR2 (germline): MNHEY, SVGAGI. The CDR3 sequence is CASRDRGGNQPQHF. CDR3 nucleotide sequence: TGTGCCAGCAGAGATAGGGGAGGCAATCAGCCCCAGCATTTT.

The CDR3 is CASKITSGRGGEQYF. Here the CDR3 DNA reads TGTGCCAGCAAGATTACTAGCGGGAGGGGCGGCGAGCAGTACTTC. The chain combines TRBV6-6 with TRBJ2-7; TRBD2 aligns across 13 bases. This CDR3 has 15 amino acids. Germline V gene data show CDR1 as MNHNY and CDR2 as SVGAGI (reference sequence). The V segment lost 7 bases and the J segment 6 bases; nucleotides outside the gene matches: 9.

Comment on this clone: Additional DNA sequences in this sample encode the identical CDR3. This chain joins TRBV7-9 and TRBJ1-5, with D uncertain. Germline V gene data show CDR1 as SEHNR and CDR2 as FQNEAQ (reference sequence). Trimming left V 5 bases short and J 3 bases short, with 5 bases between. This CDR3 has 12 residues. The CDR3 sequence is CASSLDNQPQHF. In DNA form, the CDR3 reads TGTGCCAGCAGCCTAGACAATCAGCCCCAGCATTTT.

The rearrangement uses TRBV5-1 and TRBJ1-6; 7 positions agree with TRBD1. CDR3 length: 13 residues. With 4 bases clipped from V and 7 bases from J, the junction kept 2 bases outside the gene matches. Germline CDR1 and CDR2: SGHRS and YFSETQ. The CDR3 sequence: CASSEGANSPLHF. The CDR3 nucleotides are TGCGCCAGCAGCGAGGGGGCAAATTCACCCCTCCACTTT.

The chain links TRBV29-1 to TRBJ1-1; D remains ambiguous. The length of the CDR3 is 14 residues. V was shortened by 7 bases and J by 5 bases, with 20 bases between the two germline ends. The germline V gene has CDR1 SQVTM and CDR2 ANQGSEA. CDR3 nucleotides: TGCAGCGCCTTGAATGCGTTCCTCGGGACTGAAGCTTTCTTT. As protein: CSALNAFLGTEAFF.

The chain couples TRBV25-1 to TRBJ1-1; TRBD1 is a possible D gene (6 bases). V was shortened by 4 bases and J by 4 bases, with 19 bases between the two germline ends. The germline gives CDR1 MGHDK, CDR2 SYGVNS. This CDR3 has 16 residues. The CDR3 region has the DNA TGTGCCAGCAGTGGGCGGGCCGCTAAAGGGGGCACTGAAGCTTTCTTT. Encoded protein: CASSGRAAKGGTEAFF.